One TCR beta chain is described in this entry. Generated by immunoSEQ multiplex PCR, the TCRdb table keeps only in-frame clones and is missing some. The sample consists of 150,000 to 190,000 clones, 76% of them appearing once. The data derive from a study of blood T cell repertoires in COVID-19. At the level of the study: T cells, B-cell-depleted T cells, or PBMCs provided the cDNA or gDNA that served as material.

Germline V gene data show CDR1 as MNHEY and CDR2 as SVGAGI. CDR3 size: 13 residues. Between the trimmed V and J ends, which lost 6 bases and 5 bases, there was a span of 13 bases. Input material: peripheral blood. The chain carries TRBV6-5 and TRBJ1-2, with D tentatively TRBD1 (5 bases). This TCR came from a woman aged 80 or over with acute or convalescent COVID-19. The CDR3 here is CASSVLRGYGYTF. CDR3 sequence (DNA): TGTGCCAGCAGCGTATTACGGGGGTATGGCTACACCTTC.